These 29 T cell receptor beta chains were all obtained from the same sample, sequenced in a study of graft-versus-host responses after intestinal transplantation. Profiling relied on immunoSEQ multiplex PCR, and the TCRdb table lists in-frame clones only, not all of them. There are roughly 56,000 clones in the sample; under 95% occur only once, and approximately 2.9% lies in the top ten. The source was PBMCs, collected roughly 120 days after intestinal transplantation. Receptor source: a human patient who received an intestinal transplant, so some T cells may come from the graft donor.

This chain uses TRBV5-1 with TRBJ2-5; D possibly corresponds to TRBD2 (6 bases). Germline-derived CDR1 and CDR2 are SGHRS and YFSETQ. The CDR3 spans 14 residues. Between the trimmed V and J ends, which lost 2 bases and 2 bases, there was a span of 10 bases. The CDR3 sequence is CASSFSRGQETQYF. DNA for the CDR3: TGCGCCAGCAGCTTCTCGCGGGGTCAAGAGACCCAGTACTTC.

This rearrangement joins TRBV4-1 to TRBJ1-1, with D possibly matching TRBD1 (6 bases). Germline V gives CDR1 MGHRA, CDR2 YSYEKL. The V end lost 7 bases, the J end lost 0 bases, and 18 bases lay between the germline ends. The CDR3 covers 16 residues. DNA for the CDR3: TGCGCCAGCACCGCCTTTGGGGGGGCTATGAACACTGAAGCTTTCTTT. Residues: CASTAFGGAMNTEAFF.

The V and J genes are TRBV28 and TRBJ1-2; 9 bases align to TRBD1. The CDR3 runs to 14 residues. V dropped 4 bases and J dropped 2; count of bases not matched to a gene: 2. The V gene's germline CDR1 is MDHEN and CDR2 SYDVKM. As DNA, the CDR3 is TGTGCCAGCAGTTCGGGACAGGGCAACTATGGCTACACCTTC. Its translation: CASSSGQGNYGYTF.

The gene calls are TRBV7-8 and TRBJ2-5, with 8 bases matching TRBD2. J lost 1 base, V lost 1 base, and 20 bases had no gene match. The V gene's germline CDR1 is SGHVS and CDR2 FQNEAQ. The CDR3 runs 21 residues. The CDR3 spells CASSLEQTLADYLGGQETQYF. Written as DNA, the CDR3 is TGTGCCAGCAGCTTAGAACAGACACTAGCGGACTACTTAGGGGGCCAAGAGACCCAGTACTTC. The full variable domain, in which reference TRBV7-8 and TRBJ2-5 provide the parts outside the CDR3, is GAGVSQSPRYKVAKRGQDVALRCDPISGHVSLFWYQQALGQGPEFLTYFQNEAQLDKSGLPSDRFFAERPEGSVSTLKIQRTQQEDSAVYLCASSLEQTLADYLGGQETQYFGPGTRLLVL.

The CDR3 reads CASSFSAGDTYGYTF. CDR3 nucleotide sequence: TGTGCCAGCAGCTTTTCGGCAGGGGACACCTATGGCTACACCTTC. The chain combines TRBV7-9 with TRBJ1-2; D is perhaps TRBD1 (6 bases). Looked up from germline, CDR1 is SEHNR and CDR2 is FQNEAQ (reference sequence). V lost 3 bases, J lost 4 bases, and 15 bases lay in between. The length of the CDR3 is 15 residues.

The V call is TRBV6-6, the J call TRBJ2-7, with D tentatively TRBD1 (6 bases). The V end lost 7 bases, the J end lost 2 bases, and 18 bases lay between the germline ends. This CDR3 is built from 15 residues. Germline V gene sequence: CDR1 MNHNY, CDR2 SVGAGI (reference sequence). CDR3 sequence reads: CASTTSGDNTYEQYF. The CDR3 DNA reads TGTGCCAGCACCACGAGTGGGGACAATACCTACGAGCAGTACTTC.

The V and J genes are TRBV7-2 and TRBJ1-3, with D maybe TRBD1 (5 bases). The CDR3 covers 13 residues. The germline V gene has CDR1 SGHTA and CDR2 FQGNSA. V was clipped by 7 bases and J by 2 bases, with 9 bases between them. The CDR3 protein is CASTTGPGNTIYF. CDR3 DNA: TGTGCCAGCACGACGGGACCTGGAAACACCATATATTTT.

DNA for the CDR3: TGTGCCAGCAGCGGACAGTCGAATGAAAAACTGTTTTTT. Its translation: CASSGQSNEKLFF. V usage is TRBV5-6 and J usage is TRBJ1-4; D is possibly TRBD1 (6 bases). Trimming took 4 bases from V and 5 from J, leaving 9 bases between them. Germline loops: CDR1 SGHDT, CDR2 YYEEEE. The CDR3 has 13 amino acids.

The CDR3 coding sequence is TGTGCCAGCAGCCACCTCTCGGCCCGACAAGAGACCCAGTACTTC. Translating gives CASSHLSARQETQYF. The rearrangement joins TRBV2 to TRBJ2-5, with unresolved D. CDR1 and CDR2 from the germline V gene are SNHLY and FYNNEI. CDR3 size: 15 residues. The V and J ends lost 6 bases and 2 bases respectively, with 16 bases between them.

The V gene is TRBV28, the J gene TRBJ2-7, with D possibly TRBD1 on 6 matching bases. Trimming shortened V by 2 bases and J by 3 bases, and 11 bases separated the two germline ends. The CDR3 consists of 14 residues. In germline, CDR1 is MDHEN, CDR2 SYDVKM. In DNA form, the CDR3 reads TGTGCCAGCAGTTTAAATGGACAGCTCTACGAGCAGTACTTC. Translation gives CASSLNGQLYEQYF.

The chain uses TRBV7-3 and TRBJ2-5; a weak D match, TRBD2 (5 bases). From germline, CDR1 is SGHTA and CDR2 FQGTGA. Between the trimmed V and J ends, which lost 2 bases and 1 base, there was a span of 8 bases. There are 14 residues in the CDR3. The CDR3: CASSLYAGQETQYF. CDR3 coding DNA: TGTGCCAGCAGCTTATATGCGGGCCAAGAGACCCAGTACTTC.

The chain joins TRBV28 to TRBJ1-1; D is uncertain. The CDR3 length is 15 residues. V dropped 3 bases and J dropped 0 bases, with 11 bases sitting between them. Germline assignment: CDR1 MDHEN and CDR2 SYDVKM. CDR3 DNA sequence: TGTGCCAGCAGTTTTTCGGTTAATATGAACACTGAAGCTTTCTTT. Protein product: CASSFSVNMNTEAFF.

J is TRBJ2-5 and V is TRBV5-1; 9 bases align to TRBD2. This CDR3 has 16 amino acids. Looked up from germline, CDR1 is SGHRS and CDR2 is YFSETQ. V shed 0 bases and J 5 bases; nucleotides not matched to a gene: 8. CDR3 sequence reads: CASSLGASGNVETQYF. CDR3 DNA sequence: TGCGCCAGCAGCTTGGGAGCTAGCGGGAATGTGGAGACCCAGTACTTC.

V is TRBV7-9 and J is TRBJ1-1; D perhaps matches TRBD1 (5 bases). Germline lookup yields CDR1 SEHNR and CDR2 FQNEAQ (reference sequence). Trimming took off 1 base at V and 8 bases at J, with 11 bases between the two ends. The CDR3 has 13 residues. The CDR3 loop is CASSLGGVPEAFF. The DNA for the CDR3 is TGTGCCAGCAGCTTAGGAGGGGTCCCCGAAGCTTTCTTT.

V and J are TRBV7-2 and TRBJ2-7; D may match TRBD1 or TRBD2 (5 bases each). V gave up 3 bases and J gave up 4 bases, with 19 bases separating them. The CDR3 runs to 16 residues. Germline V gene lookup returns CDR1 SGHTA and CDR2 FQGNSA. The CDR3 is CASSFLGGSRGYEQYF. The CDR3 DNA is TGTGCCAGCAGCTTTCTTGGGGGTTCAAGGGGTTACGAGCAGTACTTC.

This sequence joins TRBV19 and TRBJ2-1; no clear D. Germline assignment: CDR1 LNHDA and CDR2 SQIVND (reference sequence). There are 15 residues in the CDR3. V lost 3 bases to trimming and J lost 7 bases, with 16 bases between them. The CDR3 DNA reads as TGTGCCAGTAGTATCACAGCACTCCTGAGGAATGAGCAGTTCTTC. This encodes CASSITALLRNEQFF.

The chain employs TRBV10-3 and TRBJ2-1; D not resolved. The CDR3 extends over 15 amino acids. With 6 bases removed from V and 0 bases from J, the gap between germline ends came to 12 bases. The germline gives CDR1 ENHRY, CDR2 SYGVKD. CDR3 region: CAISPGLSSYNEQFF. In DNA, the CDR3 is TGTGCCATCAGCCCCGGGCTGAGCTCCTACAATGAGCAGTTCTTC.

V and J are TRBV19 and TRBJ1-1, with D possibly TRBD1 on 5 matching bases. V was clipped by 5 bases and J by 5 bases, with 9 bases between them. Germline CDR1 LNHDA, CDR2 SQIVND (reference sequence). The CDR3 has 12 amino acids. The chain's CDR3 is CASSWGKTEAFF. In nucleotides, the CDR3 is TGTGCCAGTAGTTGGGGGAAGACTGAAGCTTTCTTT.

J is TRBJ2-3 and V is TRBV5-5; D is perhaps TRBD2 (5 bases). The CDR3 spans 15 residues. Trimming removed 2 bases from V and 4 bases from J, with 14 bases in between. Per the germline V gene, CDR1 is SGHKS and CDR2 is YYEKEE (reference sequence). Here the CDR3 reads CASSLAVARPDTQYF. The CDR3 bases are TGTGCCAGCAGCTTAGCGGTAGCCCGACCAGATACGCAGTATTTT.

As DNA, the CDR3 is TGTGCCAGCAGACTAGGACCGACAAACTACGAGCAGTACTTC. This gives the protein CASRLGPTNYEQYF. This rearrangement joins TRBV27 to TRBJ2-7, with D possibly being TRBD2 (5 bases). Germline V lookup: CDR1 MNHEY, CDR2 SMNVEV (reference sequence). Deletions cut 6 bases from V and 3 bases from J, with 15 bases between. There are 14 residues in the CDR3.

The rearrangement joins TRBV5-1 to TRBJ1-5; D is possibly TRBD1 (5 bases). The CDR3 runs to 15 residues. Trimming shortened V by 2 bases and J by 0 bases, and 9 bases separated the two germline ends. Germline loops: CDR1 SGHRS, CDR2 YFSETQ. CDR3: CASSLAGNSNQPQHF. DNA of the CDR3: TGCGCCAGCAGCTTAGCAGGGAATAGCAATCAGCCCCAGCATTTT.

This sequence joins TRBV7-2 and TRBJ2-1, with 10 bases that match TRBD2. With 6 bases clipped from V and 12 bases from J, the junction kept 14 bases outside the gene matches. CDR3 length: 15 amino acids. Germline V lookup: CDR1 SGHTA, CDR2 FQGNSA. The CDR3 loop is CASSPTAASGGRQFF. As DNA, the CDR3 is TGTGCCAGCAGTCCGACGGCGGCTAGCGGGGGAAGGCAGTTCTTC.

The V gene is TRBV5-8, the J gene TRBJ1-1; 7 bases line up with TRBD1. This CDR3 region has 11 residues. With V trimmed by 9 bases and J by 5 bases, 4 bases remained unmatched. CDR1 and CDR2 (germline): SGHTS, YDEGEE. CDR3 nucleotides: TGTGCCACGACAGGGTATACTGAAGCTTTCTTT. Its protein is CATTGYTEAFF.

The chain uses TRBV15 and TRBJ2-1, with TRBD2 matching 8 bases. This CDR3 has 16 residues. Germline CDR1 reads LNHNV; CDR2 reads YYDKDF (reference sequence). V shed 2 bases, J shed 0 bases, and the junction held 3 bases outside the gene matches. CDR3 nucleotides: TGTGCCACCAGCAGACTGCGGGGGGCCTCCTACAATGAGCAGTTCTTC. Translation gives CATSRLRGASYNEQFF.

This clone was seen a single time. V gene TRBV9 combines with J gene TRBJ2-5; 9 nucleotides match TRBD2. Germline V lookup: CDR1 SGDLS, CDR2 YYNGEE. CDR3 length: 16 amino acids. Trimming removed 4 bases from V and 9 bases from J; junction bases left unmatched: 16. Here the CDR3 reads CASSKLAGGNQGAQYF. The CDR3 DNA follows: TGTGCCAGCAGCAAGCTGGCGGGGGGGAACCAAGGGGCCCAGTACTTC.

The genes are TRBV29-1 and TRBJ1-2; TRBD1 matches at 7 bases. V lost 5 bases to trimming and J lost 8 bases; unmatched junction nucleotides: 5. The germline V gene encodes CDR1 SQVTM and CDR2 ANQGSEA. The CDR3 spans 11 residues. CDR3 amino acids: CSVRDSWGYTF. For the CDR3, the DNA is TGCAGCGTTCGGGACAGTTGGGGCTACACCTTC.

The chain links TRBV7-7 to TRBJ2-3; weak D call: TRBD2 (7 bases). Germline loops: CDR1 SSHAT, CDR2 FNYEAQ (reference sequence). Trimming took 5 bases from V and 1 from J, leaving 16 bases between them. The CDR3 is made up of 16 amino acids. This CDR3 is CASSPYEGGRTDTQYF. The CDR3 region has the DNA TGTGCCAGCAGCCCCTACGAGGGGGGGCGCACAGATACGCAGTATTTT.

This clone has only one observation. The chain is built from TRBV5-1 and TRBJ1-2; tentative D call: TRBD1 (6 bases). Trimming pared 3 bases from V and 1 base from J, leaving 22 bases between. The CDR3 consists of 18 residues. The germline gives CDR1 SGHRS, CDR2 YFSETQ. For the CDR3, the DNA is TGCGCCAGCAGCTCAAGACAGGAGATTACTCCCTTTAACTATGGCTACACCTTC. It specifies CASSSRQEITPFNYGYTF.

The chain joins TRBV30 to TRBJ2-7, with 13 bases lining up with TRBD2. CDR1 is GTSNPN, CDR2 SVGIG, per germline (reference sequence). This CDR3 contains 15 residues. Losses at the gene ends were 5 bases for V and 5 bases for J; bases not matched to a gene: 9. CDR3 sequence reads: CAWARGLAGRDEQYF. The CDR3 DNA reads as TGTGCCTGGGCCCGGGGACTAGCGGGGAGGGACGAGCAGTACTTC.